This entry describes one T cell receptor (beta chain). At one boundary the junction diverges from the germline segment, which might be a read error. The entry originates in a study of T cells in localized non-small cell lung cancer. Sequencing was performed with immunoSEQ multiplex PCR; in TCRdb, only in-frame clones are kept and a portion is missing. Of 3,000 or so clones listed, roughly 29% are singletons. The germline V gene has CDR1 MNHGY and CDR2 SAAAGT. The CDR3 totals 17 residues. This chain joins TRBV6-8 and TRBJ2-1; 9 positions agree with TRBD2. The sequencing here drew on normal lung tissue next to the tumor, taken before any cancer treatment. This receptor was taken from a woman aged 35 to 69 with stage I lung adenocarcinoma. The CDR3 DNA follows: TGTGCCAGCAGTGACTCTGAGACTAGCGGAGATTACAATGAGCAGTTCTTC. This codes for CASSDSETSGDYNEQFF.